This T cell receptor beta chain derives from a study of cytomegalovirus exposure and HLA in healthy donors. Across the study: Later, an analysis reported that the 100 to 150 validation repertoires had used the same platform as the approximately 670 first-cohort repertoires.

This table comes from immunoSEQ multiplex PCR, and its TCRdb copy is limited to in-frame clones, with some not included. The sample yields about 95,000 clones, 85% seen once. Germline CDR1 and CDR2: SGHRS and YFSETQ. The CDR3 sequence is 14 residues long. The trim removed 4 bases at V and 7 bases at J, leaving 7 bases unmatched. What was sequenced was PBMCs. This TCR derives from a young man in good health and CMV-seropositive. The chain combines TRBV5-1 with TRBJ2-7; 11 bases fit TRBD2. CDR3 nucleotide sequence: TGCGCCAGCAGCATACTAGCGGGAGAGGGAGAGCAGTACTTC. Translated: CASSILAGEGEQYF.